Sequencing of this TCR beta chain was carried out in a study of cytomegalovirus exposure and HLA in healthy donors. In germline, CDR1 is DFQATT, CDR2 SNEGSKA (reference sequence). The V end lost 6 bases, the J end lost 3 bases, and 9 bases lay between the germline ends. The CDR3 contains 11 residues. 13 Jbeta primers and 60 Vbeta primers were used for the PCR. Here immunoSEQ multiplex PCR was the method, and the copy in TCRdb shows in-frame clones only, minus some. There are about 73,000 clones in the sample; about 81% occur only once, and over 10% lies in the top ten. Specimen: PBMCs. The TCR was taken from a man between 70 and 80 years old in good health and CMV-seronegative. This rearrangement joins TRBV20-1 to TRBJ2-7, with D possibly being TRBD2 (5 bases). The chain's CDR3 is CSADSDYEQYF. CDR3 DNA: TGCAGTGCCGATAGCGACTACGAGCAGTACTTC.